This TCR beta chain was found in a study of radiation and T cells in renal cell carcinoma. Study summary: Nephrectomy followed 15 Gy stereotactic body radiation by 4 weeks. Overall study findings and caveats: Top tumor clonotypes rose in blood 2 weeks post-radiation, then contracted. Without pretreatment biopsies, baseline tumor clonotype presence was undetermined.

Clones were read by immunoSEQ multiplex PCR, and TCRdb kept only the in-frame ones, dropping some. The sample contains around 86,000 clones, 65% to 90% of which appear only once. There are a few counts of this clone. Antigen unknown. This sample's time point: blood 2 weeks post-SBRT. Treatment in this sample: 15 Gy SBRT to primary tumor, nephrectomy 4 weeks later. The patient's renal cell carcinoma had clear cell pathology. CDR1 and CDR2 from the germline V gene are MGHRA and YSYEKL. V gave up 0 bases and J gave up 4 bases, with 16 bases separating them. This CDR3 region has 18 residues. The chain couples TRBV4-1 to TRBJ2-6; D perhaps matches TRBD1 (6 bases). The TCR was taken from a woman aged 45 to 65 with renal cell carcinoma. Sequenced here: blood, sampled from a patient whose treatment included radiotherapy and nephrectomy. DNA for the CDR3: TGCGCCAGCAGCCAAGAAGGGACACTAACTGGGGGGGCCAACGTCCTGACTTTC. Translated: CASSQEGTLTGGANVLTF.